What follows is one T cell receptor (beta chain) and its context. CDR3 length equals 14 residues. Trimming took 5 bases from V and 4 from J, leaving 14 bases between them. Germline V lookup: CDR1 SGHTA, CDR2 FQGNSA. The sample comes from a study of blood T cell repertoires in COVID-19. About the research overall: COVID-19 samples, acute and convalescent, were from the United States, Italy and Spain. T cells, B-cell-depleted T cells, or PBMCs supplied cDNA or gDNA.

The table came from immunoSEQ multiplex PCR; TCRdb's copy has only in-frame clones and leaves some out. The sample lists roughly 110,000 clones; approximately 80% were seen once. Sample: peripheral blood. The gene calls are TRBV7-2 and TRBJ1-2, with unresolved D. This TCR was recovered from a woman in her fifties or sixties with acute or convalescent COVID-19. CDR3 protein: CASSPSTPIYGYTF. Here the CDR3 DNA reads TGTGCCAGCAGCCCATCGACACCGATCTATGGCTACACCTTC.